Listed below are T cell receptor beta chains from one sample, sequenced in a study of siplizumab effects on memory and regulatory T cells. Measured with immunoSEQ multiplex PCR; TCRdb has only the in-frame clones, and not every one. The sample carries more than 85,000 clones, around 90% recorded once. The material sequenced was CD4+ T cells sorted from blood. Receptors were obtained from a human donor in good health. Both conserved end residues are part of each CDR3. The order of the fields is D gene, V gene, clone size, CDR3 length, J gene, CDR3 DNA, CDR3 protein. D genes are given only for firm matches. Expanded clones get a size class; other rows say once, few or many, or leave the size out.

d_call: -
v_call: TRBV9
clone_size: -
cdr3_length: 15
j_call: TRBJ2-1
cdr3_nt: TGTGCCAGCACCGGAAGGCTTGAGCATAGCAATGAGCAGTTCTTC
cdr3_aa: CASTGRLEHSNEQFF

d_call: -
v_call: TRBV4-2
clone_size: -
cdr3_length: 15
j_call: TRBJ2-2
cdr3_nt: TGTGCCAGCAGCCAGGCGGTGTCTAACACCGGGGAGCTGTTTTTT
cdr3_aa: CASSQAVSNTGELFF

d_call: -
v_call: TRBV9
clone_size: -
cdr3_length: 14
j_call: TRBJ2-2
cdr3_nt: TGTGCCAGCAGAGACAGCGCGAACACCGGGGAGCTGTTTTTT
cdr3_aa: CASRDSANTGELFF

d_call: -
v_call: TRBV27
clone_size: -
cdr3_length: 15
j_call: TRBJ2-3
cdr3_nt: TGTGCCAGCAGTTTAAGGGGGGTGAGCACAGATACGCAGTATTTT
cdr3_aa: CASSLRGVSTDTQYF

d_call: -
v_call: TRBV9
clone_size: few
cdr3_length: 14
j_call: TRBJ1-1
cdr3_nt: TGTGCCAGCAGCGCCCCAGGGGCGGGAACTGAAGCTTTCTTT
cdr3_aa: CASSAPGAGTEAFF

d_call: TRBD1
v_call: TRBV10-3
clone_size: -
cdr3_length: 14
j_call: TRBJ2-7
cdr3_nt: TGTGCCATCAGTGCCGGACAGGACCCCTACGAGCAGTACTTC
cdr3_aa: CAISAGQDPYEQYF

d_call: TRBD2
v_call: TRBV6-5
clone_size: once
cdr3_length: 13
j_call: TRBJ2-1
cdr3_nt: TGTGCCAGTGGGACTAGCGGGACCAATGAGCAGTTCTTC
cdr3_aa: CASGTSGTNEQFF

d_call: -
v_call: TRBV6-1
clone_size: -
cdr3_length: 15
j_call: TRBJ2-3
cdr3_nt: TGTGCCACCCAGGGTGGGGCTACGAGCACAGATACGCAGTATTTT
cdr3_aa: CATQGGATSTDTQYF

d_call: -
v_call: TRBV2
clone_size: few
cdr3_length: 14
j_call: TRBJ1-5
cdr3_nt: TGTGCCAGCAGTGATGCGGGTCTCAATCAGCCCCAGCATTTT
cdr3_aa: CASSDAGLNQPQHF

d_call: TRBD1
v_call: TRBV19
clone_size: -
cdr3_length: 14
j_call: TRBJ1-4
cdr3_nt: TGTGCCAGTAGTCGGACAGGCCCACGTGAAAAACTGTTTTTT
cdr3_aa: CASSRTGPREKLFF

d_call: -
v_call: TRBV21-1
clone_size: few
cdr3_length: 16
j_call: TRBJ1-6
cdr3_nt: TGTGCCAGCAGCAATCAAGGGACAGGGGAGAATTCACCCCTCCACTTT
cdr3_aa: CASSNQGTGENSPLHF

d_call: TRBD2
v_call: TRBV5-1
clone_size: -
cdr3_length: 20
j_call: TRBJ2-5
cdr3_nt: TGCGCCAGCAGCAGAGGGGGGTTGGCTAGCGGGAGAGCGTACCAAGAGACCCAGTACTTC
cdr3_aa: CASSRGGLASGRAYQETQYF

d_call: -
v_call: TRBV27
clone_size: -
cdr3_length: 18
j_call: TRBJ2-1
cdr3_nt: TGTGCCAGCAGGAGCTCCGGGACACAATTTCGCTCCTACAATGAGCAGTTCTTC
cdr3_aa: CASRSSGTQFRSYNEQFF

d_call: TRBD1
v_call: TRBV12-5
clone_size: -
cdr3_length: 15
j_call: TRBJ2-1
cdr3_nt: TGTGCTAGTGGCCTCGGACAGGGTTCCTACAATGAGCAGTTCTTC
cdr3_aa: CASGLGQGSYNEQFF

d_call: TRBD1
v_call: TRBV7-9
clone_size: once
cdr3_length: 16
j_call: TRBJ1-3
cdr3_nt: TGTGCCAGCAGCCCGGACAGGGATAGCTCTGGAAACACCATATATTTT
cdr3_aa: CASSPDRDSSGNTIYF

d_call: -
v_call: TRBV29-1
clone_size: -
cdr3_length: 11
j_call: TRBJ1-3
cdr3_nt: TGCAGCGTTGAAGCGGGAAACACCATATATTTT
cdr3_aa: CSVEAGNTIYF

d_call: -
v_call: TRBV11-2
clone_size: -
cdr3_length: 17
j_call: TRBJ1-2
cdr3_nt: TGTGCCAGCAGCTTAGATGAAATGGCAGGGGATGCCTATGGCTACACCTTC
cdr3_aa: CASSLDEMAGDAYGYTF

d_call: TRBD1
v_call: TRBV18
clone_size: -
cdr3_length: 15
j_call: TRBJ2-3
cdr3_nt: TGTGCCAGCTCAAGGACAGGGGACGGCACAGATACGCAGTATTTT
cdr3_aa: CASSRTGDGTDTQYF

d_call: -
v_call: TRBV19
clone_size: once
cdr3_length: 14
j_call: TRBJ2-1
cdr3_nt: TGTGCCAGTAGTATTGGACAGTCCTACAATGAGCAGTTCTTC
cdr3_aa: CASSIGQSYNEQFF

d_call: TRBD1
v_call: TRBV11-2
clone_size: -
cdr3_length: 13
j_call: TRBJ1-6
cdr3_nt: TGTGCCAGCAGCTTAGGGGACAGGAGGGCCCTCCACTTT
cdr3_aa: CASSLGDRRALHF

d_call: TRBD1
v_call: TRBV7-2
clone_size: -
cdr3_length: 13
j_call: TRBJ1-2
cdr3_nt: TGTGCCAGCGGCGGACAGGTTCTCTATGGCTACACCTTC
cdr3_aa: CASGGQVLYGYTF

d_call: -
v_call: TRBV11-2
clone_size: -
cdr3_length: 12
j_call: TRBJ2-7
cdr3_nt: TGTGCCAGCAGCTTAGGGTCCTACGAGCAGTACTTC
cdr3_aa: CASSLGSYEQYF

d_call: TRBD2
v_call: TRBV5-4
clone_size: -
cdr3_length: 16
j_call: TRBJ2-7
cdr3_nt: TGTGCCAGCAGCTTGGATGGGGGGGAGGCCTACTACGAGCAGTACTTC
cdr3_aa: CASSLDGGEAYYEQYF

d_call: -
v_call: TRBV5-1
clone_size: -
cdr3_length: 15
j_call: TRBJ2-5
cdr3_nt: TGCGCCAGCAGCTTGGCCGTGGCCACACAAGAGACCCAGTACTTC
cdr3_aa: CASSLAVATQETQYF

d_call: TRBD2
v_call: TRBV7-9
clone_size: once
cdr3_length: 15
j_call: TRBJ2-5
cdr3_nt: TGTGCCAGCGCCCGTAGCGGGAGGTTCCAAGAGACCCAGTACTTC
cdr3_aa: CASARSGRFQETQYF

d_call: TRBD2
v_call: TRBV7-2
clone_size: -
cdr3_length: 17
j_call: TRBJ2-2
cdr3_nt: TGTGCCAGCAGCTTACTAGCGGGGGGCCGAAACACCGGGGAGCTGTTTTTT
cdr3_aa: CASSLLAGGRNTGELFF

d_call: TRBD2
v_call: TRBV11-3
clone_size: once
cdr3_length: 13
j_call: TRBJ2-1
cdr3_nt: TGTGCCAGCAGTTCGTCTAGCGGCAATGAGCAGTTCTTC
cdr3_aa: CASSSSSGNEQFF

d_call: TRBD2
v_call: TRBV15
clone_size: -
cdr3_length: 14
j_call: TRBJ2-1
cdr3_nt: TGTGCCACCAGCAGAGGTGGGACTAGCAATGAGCAGTTCTTC
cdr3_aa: CATSRGGTSNEQFF

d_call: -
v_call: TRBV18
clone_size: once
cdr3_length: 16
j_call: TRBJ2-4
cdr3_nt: TGTGCCAGCTCACTACAGGGTATGCTAGCCAAAAACATTCAGTACTTC
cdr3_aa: CASSLQGMLAKNIQYF

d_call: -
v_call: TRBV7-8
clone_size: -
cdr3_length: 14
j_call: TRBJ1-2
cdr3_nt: TGTGCCAGCAGCTTAGCCGGTTCCATTACTGGCTACACCTTC
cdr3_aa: CASSLAGSITGYTF

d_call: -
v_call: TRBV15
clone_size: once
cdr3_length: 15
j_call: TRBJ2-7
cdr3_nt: TGTGCCACCAGCAGAGATAAGTTGGCGACCTACGAGCAGTACTTC
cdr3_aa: CATSRDKLATYEQYF

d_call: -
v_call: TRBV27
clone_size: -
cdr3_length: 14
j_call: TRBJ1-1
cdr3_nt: TGTGCCAGCAGTCCTTTTACATCGAACACTGAAGCTTTCTTT
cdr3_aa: CASSPFTSNTEAFF

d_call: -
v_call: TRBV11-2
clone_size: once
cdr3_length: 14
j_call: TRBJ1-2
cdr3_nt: TGTGCCAGCAGCGCCAGTCCGGGCGGCTATGGCTACACCTTC
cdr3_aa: CASSASPGGYGYTF

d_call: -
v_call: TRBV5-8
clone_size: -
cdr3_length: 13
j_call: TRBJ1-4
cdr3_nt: TGTGCCAGCAGCTTGGCCTTGGCAGGGGAACTGTTTTTT
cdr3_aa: CASSLALAGELFF

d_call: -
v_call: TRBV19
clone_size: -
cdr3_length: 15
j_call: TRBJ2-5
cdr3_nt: TGTGCCAGTAGTGTTACAGGGCCACCCGGAGAGACCCAGTACTTC
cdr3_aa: CASSVTGPPGETQYF

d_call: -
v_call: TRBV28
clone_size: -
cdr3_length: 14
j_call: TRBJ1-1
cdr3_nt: TGTGCCAGCCGGGAGGGAATTATGAACACTGAAGCTTTCTTT
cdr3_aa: CASREGIMNTEAFF

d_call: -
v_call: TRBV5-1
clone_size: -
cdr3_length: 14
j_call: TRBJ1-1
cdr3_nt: TGCGCCAGCAGCTTGGCAATGAAGAACACTGAAGCTTTCTTT
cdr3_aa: CASSLAMKNTEAFF

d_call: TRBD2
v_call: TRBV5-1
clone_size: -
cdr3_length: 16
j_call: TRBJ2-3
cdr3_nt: TGCGCCAGCAGCTCTTCTAGCGGATCAAACACAGATACGCAGTATTTT
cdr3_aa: CASSSSSGSNTDTQYF

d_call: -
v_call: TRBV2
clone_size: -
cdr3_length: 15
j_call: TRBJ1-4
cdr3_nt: TGTGCCAGCAGTCTCAGGGCGGCAACTAATGAAAAACTGTTTTTT
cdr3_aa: CASSLRAATNEKLFF

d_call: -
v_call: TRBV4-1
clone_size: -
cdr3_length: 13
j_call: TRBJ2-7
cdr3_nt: TGCGCCAGCAGCCAAGATGGGTCCTACGAGCAGTACTTC
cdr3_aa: CASSQDGSYEQYF

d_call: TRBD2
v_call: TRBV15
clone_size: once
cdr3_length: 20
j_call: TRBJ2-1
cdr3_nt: TGTGCCACCAGCAGCCTGACCACTAGCGGGAGTTTTAGCTCCTACAATGAGCAGTTCTTC
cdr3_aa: CATSSLTTSGSFSSYNEQFF

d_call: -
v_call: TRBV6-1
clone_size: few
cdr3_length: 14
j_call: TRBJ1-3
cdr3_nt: TGTGCCAGCGAAACAGGGAACTCTGGAAACACCATATATTTT
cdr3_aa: CASETGNSGNTIYF

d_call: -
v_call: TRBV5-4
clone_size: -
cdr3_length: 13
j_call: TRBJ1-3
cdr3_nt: TGTGCCAGCACCCCGCCGGGGGGAAACACCATATATTTT
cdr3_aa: CASTPPGGNTIYF

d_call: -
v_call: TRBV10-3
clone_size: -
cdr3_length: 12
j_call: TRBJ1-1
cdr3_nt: TGTGCCACCAGACGAAAGGGGACTGAAGCTTTCTTT
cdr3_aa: CATRRKGTEAFF

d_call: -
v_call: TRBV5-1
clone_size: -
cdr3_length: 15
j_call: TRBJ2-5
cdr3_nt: TGCGCCAGCAGCTTGCCGGAGGGGCTCCAAGAGACCCAGTACTTC
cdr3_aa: CASSLPEGLQETQYF

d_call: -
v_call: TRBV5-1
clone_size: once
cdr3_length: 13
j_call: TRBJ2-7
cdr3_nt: TGCGCCAGCAGCTTGTCAGGGGTTTACGAGCAGTACTTC
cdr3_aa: CASSLSGVYEQYF

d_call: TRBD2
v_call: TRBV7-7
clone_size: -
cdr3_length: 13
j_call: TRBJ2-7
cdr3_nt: TGTGCTTCCGCCCCCGGACTAGCGGGGGAGCAGTACTTC
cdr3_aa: CASAPGLAGEQYF

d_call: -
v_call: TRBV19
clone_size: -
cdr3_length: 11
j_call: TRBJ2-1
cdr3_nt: TGTGCCAGTAGGGAATACAATGAGCAGTTCTTC
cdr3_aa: CASREYNEQFF

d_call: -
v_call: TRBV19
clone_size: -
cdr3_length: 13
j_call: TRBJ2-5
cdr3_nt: TGTGCCAGTATAAGGAAGGAAGATGGTCAGAAGTACTTC
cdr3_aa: CASIRKEDGQKYF

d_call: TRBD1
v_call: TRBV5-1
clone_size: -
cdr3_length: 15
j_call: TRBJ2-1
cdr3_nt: TGCGCCAGCAGCTTTGCGGGACAGGGGAGAAATGAGCAGTTCTTC
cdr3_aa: CASSFAGQGRNEQFF

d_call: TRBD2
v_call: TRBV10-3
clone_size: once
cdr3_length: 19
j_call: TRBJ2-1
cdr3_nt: TGTGCCATCAGTGAGGTAGCGGGTCTGAAACAAATGAACTACAATGAGCAGTTCTTC
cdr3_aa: CAISEVAGLKQMNYNEQFF

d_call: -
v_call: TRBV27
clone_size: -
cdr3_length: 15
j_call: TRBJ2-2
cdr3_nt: TGTGCCAGCAAGACGCGGGGACAGCTCGGCGGGGAGCTGTTTTTT
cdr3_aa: CASKTRGQLGGELFF

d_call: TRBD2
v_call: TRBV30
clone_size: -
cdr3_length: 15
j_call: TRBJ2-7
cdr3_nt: TGTGCCGGGGGTCTCCCGGGACTAGCCTCCTACGAGCAGTACTTC
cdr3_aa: CAGGLPGLASYEQYF

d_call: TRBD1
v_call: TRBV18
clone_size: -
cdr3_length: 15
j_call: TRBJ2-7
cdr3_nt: TGTGCCAGCTCACCCTCCAGGGACAGGGTCGAAGAGCAGTACTTC
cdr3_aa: CASSPSRDRVEEQYF

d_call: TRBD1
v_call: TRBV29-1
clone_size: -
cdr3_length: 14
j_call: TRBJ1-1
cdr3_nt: TGCAGCGTTGCTAGGACAGGGGGTTCGGCTGAAGCTTTCTTT
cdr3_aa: CSVARTGGSAEAFF